These 18 T cell receptor beta chains were sequenced from one sample in a study of blood T cell repertoires in COVID-19. Generated by immunoSEQ multiplex PCR, the TCRdb table keeps only in-frame clones and is missing some. This sample has under 150,000 clones, with 60% to 85% found just once. Material for sequencing was peripheral blood. The receptors were gathered from a man aged 45-65 years with active or convalescent COVID-19.

The chain is built from TRBV6-5 and TRBJ2-5; D is possibly TRBD1 (6 bases). Germline CDR1 MNHEY, CDR2 SVGAGI. V lost 8 bases, J lost 4 bases, and 20 bases lay in between. The CDR3 extends over 15 amino acids. This chain's CDR3 is CASGPLERGLETQYF. The CDR3 bases are TGTGCCAGCGGTCCTCTGGAGAGGGGGTTAGAGACCCAGTACTTC.

The chain links TRBV6-6 to TRBJ2-1; D possibly corresponds to TRBD2 (6 bases). The germline CDR1 and CDR2 sequences are MNHNY and SVGAGI (reference sequence). This CDR3 is 15 amino acids long. The germline V and J ends were trimmed by 6 bases and 0 bases, with 12 bases remaining between them. The CDR3 bases are TGTGCCAGCAGACCGGGAGCCAACTCCTACAATGAGCAGTTCTTC. Translating gives CASRPGANSYNEQFF.

The chain is built from TRBV29-1 and TRBJ2-4, with 11 bases aligning to TRBD1. CDR3 length equals 13 residues. Trimming removed 7 bases from V and 6 bases from J; junction bases left unmatched: 5. Germline loops: CDR1 SQVTM, CDR2 ANQGSEA. The CDR3 reads CSAPGQGGNIQYF. DNA of the CDR3: TGCAGCGCTCCGGGACAGGGGGGAAACATTCAGTACTTC. Based on the CDR3 plus reference TRBV29-1 and TRBJ2-4, the full variable domain is SAVISQKPSRDICQRGTSLTIQCQVDSQVTMMFWYRQQPGQSLTLIATANQGSEATYESGFVIDKFPISRPNLTFSTLTVSNMSPEDSSIYLCSAPGQGGNIQYFGAGTRLSVL.

The chain is built from TRBV5-6 and TRBJ1-2, with a possible D match to TRBD1 (5 bases). CDR3 length: 13 amino acids. Looked up from germline, CDR1 is SGHDT and CDR2 is YYEEEE. Trimming left V 2 bases short and J 3 bases short, with 8 bases between. CDR3 amino acids: CASSFRVHYGYTF. The CDR3, as DNA: TGTGCCAGCAGCTTCAGGGTTCACTATGGCTACACCTTC. Full variable domain (missing parts from reference TRBV5-6 and TRBJ1-2): DAGVTQSPTHLIKTRGQQVTLRCSPKSGHDTVSWYQQALGQGPQFIFQYYEEEERQRGNFPDRFSGHQFPNYSSELNVNALLLGDSALYLCASSFRVHYGYTFGSGTRLTVV.

This clone was recorded once. This chain uses TRBV5-4 with TRBJ2-5; D remains unclear. Germline-derived CDR1 and CDR2 are SGHNT and YYREEE (reference sequence). The CDR3 length is 13 residues. The ends were cut back, 4 bases at V and 4 bases at J, with 11 bases in the middle. CDR3 loop: CASSPQISETQYF. The CDR3 nucleotides are TGTGCCAGCAGCCCCCAGATCTCAGAGACCCAGTACTTC. The entire variable domain, with the rest obtained from reference TRBV5-4 and TRBJ2-5, is as follows: ETGVTQSPTHLIKTRGQQVTLRCSSQSGHNTVSWYQQALGQGPQFIFQYYREEENGRGNFPPRFSGLQFPNYSSELNVNALELDDSALYLCASSPQISETQYFGPGTRLLVL.

The chain carries TRBV5-1 and TRBJ2-5, with 12 bases identical to TRBD2. Per germline, CDR1 SGHRS and CDR2 YFSETQ. This CDR3 is 17 amino acids long. Trimming at V came to 4 bases and at J to 0 bases, leaving 7 bases not matched to a gene. The chain's CDR3 is CASSVLAGGGYQETQYF. The CDR3, as DNA: TGCGCCAGCAGCGTGCTAGCGGGAGGGGGCTACCAAGAGACCCAGTACTTC.

This clone has a single count. The chain links TRBV6-5 to TRBJ1-4; 8 nucleotides line up with TRBD1. Germline assignment: CDR1 MNHEY and CDR2 SVGAGI. The CDR3 contains 15 residues. V was pared by 6 bases and J by 4 bases, with 7 bases of the junction left unmatched. CDR3 region: CASRSGQGINEKLFF. For the CDR3, the DNA is TGTGCCAGCAGGTCAGGACAGGGTATTAATGAAAAACTGTTTTTT.

The chain is built from TRBV29-1 and TRBJ1-2, with D hard to call. The germline gives CDR1 SQVTM, CDR2 ANQGSEA. The CDR3 consists of 12 residues. Trimming took 4 bases from V and 1 from J, leaving 7 bases between them. CDR3 in amino acids: CSVGSDNYGYTF. The DNA of the CDR3 is TGCAGCGTTGGAAGCGATAACTATGGCTACACCTTC.

The rearrangement links TRBV27 to TRBJ2-5; possibly TRBD1 for D (6 bases). Deletions cut 4 bases from V and 4 bases from J, with 13 bases between. CDR3 length: 14 amino acids. The germline V gene has CDR1 MNHEY and CDR2 SMNVEV (reference sequence). In nucleotides, the CDR3 is TGTGCCAGCAGTTCCCTGGACAGAACAGAGACCCAGTACTTC. Translation: CASSSLDRTETQYF.

V usage is TRBV4-1 and J usage is TRBJ2-2; D possibly corresponds to TRBD2 (5 bases). V was pared by 0 bases and J by 7 bases, with 6 bases between. The germline CDR1 and CDR2 sequences are MGHRA and YSYEKL. The length of the CDR3 is 13 residues. The CDR3 spells CASSQEDYGELFF. CDR3 bases: TGCGCCAGCAGCCAAGAAGACTACGGGGAGCTGTTTTTT.

The chain has TRBV20-1 and TRBJ2-1; no clear D gene. The V gene lost 1 base and the J gene lost 12 bases, with 10 bases spanning the gap. This CDR3 spans 11 amino acids. Germline V CDR1 and CDR2: DFQATT, SNEGSKA (reference sequence). CDR3 residues: CSARASGGQFF. CDR3 sequence (DNA): TGCAGTGCTAGAGCCTCGGGTGGGCAGTTCTTC.

V usage is TRBV10-3 and J usage is TRBJ2-5; 8 bases agree with TRBD2. This CDR3 is built from 15 residues. V dropped 6 bases and J dropped 5; count of bases not matched to a gene: 11. Germline CDR1 reads ENHRY; CDR2 reads SYGVKD. The CDR3 bases are TGTGCCATCAGGGCGGGAGGCCCCTGGGAGGAGACCCAGTACTTC. Translating it yields CAIRAGGPWEETQYF.

The rearrangement joins TRBV9 to TRBJ2-3; 8 bases line up with TRBD2. Per the germline V gene, CDR1 is SGDLS and CDR2 is YYNGEE. Trimming cost V 1 base and J 3 bases; bases outside gene matches: 7. The CDR3 length is 16 residues. CDR3 amino acids: CASSVRRGDQTDTQYF. The DNA for the CDR3 is TGTGCCAGCAGCGTACGGCGGGGGGACCAAACAGATACGCAGTATTTT.

The chain links TRBV2 to TRBJ1-5; D remains unclear. The CDR3 runs 14 residues. CDR1 is SNHLY and CDR2 is FYNNEI in the germline V gene. V was pared by 5 bases and J by 2 bases, with 10 bases between. CDR3 loop: CASSLLEGNQPQHF. The CDR3 DNA is TGTGCCAGCAGTCTTCTGGAGGGCAATCAGCCCCAGCATTTT.

The gene calls are TRBV3-1 (or the pseudogene TRBV3-2) and TRBJ2-1; 10 bases agree with TRBD1. CDR1 and CDR2 (germline): LGHDT, YNNKEL (reference sequence). The CDR3 has 15 amino acids. With V trimmed by 4 bases and J by 9 bases, 9 bases remained unmatched. CDR3 in DNA: TGTGCCAGCAGCCTTCGGACAGGGGGTAATGGTGAGCAGTTCTTC. Amino acids: CASSLRTGGNGEQFF.

The chain employs TRBV11-2 and TRBJ1-1, with TRBD1 matching 7 bases. This CDR3 is built from 16 residues. V trimming: 3 bases; J trimming: 0 bases; junction bases outside the gene matches: 7. Germline lookup yields CDR1 SGHAT and CDR2 FQNNGV. CDR3 sequence reads: CASSFGRGGMNTEAFF. In DNA form, the CDR3 reads TGTGCCAGCAGCTTCGGCAGAGGGGGCATGAACACTGAAGCTTTCTTT.

The gene calls are TRBV3-1 (or the pseudogene TRBV3-2) and TRBJ1-2; D is ambiguous. CDR3 length: 15 amino acids. The V end lost 1 base, the J end lost 7 bases, and 16 bases lay between the germline ends. Germline CDR1 and CDR2: LGHDT and YNNKEL (reference sequence). The CDR3: CASSQVQNSIGGYTF. CDR3 coding DNA: TGTGCCAGCAGCCAAGTACAGAATAGTATTGGTGGCTACACCTTC.

This chain links TRBV6-6 with TRBJ2-1; 7 bases line up with TRBD2. The J segment lost 8 bases and the V segment lost 5 bases, leaving 9 bases of the junction unmatched. The CDR3 covers 14 residues. The V gene's germline CDR1 is MNHNY and CDR2 SVGAGI (reference sequence). CDR3 nucleotide sequence: TGTGCCAGCAGTCACGGACTAGTTTCCGATGAGCAGTTCTTC. Translating gives CASSHGLVSDEQFF.